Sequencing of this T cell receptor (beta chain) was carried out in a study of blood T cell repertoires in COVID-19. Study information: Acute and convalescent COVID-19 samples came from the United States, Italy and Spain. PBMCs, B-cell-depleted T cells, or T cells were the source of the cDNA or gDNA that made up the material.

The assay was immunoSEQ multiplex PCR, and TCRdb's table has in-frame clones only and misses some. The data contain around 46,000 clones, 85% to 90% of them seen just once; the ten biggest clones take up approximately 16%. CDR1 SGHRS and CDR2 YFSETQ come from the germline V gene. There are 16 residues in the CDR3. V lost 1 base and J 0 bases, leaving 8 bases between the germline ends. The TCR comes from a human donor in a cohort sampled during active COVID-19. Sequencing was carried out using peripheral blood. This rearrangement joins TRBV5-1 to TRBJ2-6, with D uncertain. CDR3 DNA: TGCGCCAGCAGCTTGCTAGAAGGCTCTGGGGCCAACGTCCTGACTTTC. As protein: CASSLLEGSGANVLTF.